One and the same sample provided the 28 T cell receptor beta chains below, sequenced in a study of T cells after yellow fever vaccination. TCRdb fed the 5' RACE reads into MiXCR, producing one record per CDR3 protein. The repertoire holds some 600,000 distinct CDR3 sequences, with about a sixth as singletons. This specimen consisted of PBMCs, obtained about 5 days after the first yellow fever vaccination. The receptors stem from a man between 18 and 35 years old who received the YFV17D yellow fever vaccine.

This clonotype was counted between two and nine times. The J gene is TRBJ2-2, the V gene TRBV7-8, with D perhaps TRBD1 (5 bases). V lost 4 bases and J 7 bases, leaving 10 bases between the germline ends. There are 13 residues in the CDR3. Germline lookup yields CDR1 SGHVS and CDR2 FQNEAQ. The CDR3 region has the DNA TGTGCCAGCAGCTCCAGGGTAGACGGGGAGCTGTTTTTT. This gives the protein CASSSRVDGELFF.

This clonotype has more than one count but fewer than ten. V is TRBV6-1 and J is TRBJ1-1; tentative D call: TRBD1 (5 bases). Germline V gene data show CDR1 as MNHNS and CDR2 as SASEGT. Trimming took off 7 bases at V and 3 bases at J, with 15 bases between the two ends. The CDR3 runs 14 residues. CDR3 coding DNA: TGTGCCAGCACTAGGTCTCAGGGCCACACTGAAGCTTTCTTT. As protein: CASTRSQGHTEAFF.

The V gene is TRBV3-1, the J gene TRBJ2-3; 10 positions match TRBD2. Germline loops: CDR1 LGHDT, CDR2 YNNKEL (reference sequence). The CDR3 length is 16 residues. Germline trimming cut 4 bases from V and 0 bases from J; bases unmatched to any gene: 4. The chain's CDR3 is CASSRKTSGSTDTQYF. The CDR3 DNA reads TGTGCCAGCAGCCGAAAGACTAGCGGGAGCACAGATACGCAGTATTTT.

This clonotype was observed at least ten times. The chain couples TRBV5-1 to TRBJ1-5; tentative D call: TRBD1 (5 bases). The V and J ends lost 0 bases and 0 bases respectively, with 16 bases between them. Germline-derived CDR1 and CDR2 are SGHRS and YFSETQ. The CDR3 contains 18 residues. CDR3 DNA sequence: TGCGCCAGCAGCTTGGGGCCGGCGGGGCTCGGTAGCAATCAGCCCCAGCATTTT. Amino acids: CASSLGPAGLGSNQPQHF.

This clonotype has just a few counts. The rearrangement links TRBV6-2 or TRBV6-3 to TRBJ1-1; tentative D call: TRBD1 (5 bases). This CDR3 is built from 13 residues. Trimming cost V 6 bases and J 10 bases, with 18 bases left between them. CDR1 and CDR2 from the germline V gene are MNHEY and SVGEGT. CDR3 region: CASSLLGPAGAFF. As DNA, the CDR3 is TGTGCCAGCAGCCTCTTGGGACCCGCGGGAGCTTTCTTT.

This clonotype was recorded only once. CDR3 DNA sequence: TGTGCCAGCCCCTGGGGCACAGATACGCAGTATTTT. The encoded protein is CASPWGTDTQYF. The chain combines TRBV7-9 with TRBJ2-3; D ambiguous. Germline assignment: CDR1 SEHNR and CDR2 FQNEAQ (reference sequence). Trimming cost V 8 bases and J 1 base, with 7 bases left between them. This CDR3 spans 12 amino acids.

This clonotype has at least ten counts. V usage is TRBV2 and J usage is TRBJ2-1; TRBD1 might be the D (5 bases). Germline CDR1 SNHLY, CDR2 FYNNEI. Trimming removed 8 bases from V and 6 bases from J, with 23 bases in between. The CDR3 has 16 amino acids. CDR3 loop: CASGGIQGLLVNEQFF. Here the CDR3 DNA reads TGTGCCAGCGGCGGCATCCAGGGTCTTCTGGTCAATGAGCAGTTCTTC.

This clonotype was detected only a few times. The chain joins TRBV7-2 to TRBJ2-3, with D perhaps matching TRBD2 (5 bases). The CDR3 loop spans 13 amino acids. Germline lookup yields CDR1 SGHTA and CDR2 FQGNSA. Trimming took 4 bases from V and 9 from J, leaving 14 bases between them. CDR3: CASSSDSSLTQYF. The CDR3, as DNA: TGTGCCAGCAGCTCGGACTCATCCCTAACGCAGTATTTT.

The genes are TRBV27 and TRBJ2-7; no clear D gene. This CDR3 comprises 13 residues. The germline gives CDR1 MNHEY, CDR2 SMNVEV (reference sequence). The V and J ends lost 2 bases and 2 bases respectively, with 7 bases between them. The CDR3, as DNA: TGTGCCAGCAGTTTAAGGAGTACCTACGAGCAGTACTTC. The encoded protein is CASSLRSTYEQYF.

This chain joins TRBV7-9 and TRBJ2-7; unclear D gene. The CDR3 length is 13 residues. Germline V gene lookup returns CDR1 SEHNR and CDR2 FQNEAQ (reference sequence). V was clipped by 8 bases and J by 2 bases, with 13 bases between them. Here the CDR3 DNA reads TGTGCCAGCCAGACCCTGGACCCCTACGAGCAGTACGTC. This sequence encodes CASQTLDPYEQYV.

The CDR3 reads CSALKILRTARNQPQHF. The CDR3 nucleotides are TGCAGTGCTCTGAAGATACTAAGGACAGCCCGTAATCAGCCCCAGCATTTT. V gene TRBV20-1 combines with J gene TRBJ1-5; maybe TRBD1 (6 bases). V was cut by 5 bases and J by 4 bases, with 24 bases left in between. The CDR3 is 17 amino acids. Germline loops: CDR1 DFQATT, CDR2 SNEGSKA (reference sequence).

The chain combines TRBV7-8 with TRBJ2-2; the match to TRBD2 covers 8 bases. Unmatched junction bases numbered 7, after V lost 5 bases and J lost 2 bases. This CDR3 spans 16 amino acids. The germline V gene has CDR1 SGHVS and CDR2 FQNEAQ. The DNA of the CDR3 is TGTGCCAGCAGCCGAAGACTAGCGAGTAACACCGGGGAGCTGTTTTTT. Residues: CASSRRLASNTGELFF.

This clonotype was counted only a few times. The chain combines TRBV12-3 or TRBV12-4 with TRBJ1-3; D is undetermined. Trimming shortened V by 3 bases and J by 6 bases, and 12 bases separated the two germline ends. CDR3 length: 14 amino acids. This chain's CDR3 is CASSLRAGINTIYF. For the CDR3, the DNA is TGTGCCAGCAGTTTGCGGGCAGGAATAAACACCATATATTTT.

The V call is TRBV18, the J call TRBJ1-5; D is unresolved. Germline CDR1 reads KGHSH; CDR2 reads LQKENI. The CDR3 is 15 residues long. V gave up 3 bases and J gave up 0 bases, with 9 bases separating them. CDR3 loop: CASSPHPLSNQPQHF. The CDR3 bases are TGTGCCAGCTCACCTCATCCACTTAGCAATCAGCCCCAGCATTTT. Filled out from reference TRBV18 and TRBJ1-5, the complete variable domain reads NAGVMQNPRHLVRRRGQEARLRCSPMKGHSHVYWYRQLPEEGLKFMVYLQKENIIDESGMPKERFSAEFPKEGPSILRIQQVVRGDSAAYFCASSPHPLSNQPQHFGDGTRLSIL.

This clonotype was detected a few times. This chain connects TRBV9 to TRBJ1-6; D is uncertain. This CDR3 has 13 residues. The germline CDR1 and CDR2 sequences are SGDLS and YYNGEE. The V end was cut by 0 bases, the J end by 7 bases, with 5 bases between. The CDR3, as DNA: TGTGCCAGCAGCGTAGAGTTAAATTCACCCCTCCACTTT. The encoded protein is CASSVELNSPLHF.

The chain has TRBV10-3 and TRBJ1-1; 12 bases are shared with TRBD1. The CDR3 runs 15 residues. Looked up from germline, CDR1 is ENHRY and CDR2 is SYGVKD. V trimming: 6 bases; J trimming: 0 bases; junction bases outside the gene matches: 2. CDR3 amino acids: CAIRGTGGMNTEAFF. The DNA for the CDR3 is TGTGCCATCAGGGGGACAGGGGGCATGAACACTGAAGCTTTCTTT.

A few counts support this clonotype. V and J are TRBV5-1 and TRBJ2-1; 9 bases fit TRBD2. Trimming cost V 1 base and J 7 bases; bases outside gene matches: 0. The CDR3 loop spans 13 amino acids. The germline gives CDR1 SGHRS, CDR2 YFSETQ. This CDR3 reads CASSLLAGNEQFF. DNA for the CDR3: TGCGCCAGCAGCTTGCTAGCGGGGAATGAGCAGTTCTTC.

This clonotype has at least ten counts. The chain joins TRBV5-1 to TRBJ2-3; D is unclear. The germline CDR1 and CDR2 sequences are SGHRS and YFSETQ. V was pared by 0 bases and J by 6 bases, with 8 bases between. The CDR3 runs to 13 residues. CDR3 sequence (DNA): TGCGCCAGCAGCTTGGACGGACGGGATACGCAGTATTTT. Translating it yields CASSLDGRDTQYF.

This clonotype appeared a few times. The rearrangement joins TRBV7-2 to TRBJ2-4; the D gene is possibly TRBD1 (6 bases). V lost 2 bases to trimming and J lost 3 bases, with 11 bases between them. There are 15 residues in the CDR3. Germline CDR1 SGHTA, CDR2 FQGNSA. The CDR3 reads CASSLSGVDKNIQYF. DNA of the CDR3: TGTGCCAGCAGCTTATCAGGGGTAGACAAAAACATTCAGTACTTC.

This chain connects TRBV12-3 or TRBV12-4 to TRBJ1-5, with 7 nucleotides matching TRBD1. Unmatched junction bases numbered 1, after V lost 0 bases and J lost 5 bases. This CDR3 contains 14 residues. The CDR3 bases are TGTGCCAGCAGTTTAGCAGGGACAGATCAGCCCCAGCATTTT. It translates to CASSLAGTDQPQHF.

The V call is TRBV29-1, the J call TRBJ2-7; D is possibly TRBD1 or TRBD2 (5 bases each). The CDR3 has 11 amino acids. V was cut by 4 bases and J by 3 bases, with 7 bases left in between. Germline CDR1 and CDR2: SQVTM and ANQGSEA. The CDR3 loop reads CSVGGDYEQYF. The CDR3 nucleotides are TGCAGCGTTGGAGGGGACTACGAGCAGTACTTC.

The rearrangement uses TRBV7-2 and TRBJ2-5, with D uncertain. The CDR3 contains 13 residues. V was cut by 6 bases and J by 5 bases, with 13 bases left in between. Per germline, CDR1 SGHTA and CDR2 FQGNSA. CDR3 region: CASRTWISETQYF. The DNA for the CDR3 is TGTGCCAGCAGGACCTGGATTAGCGAGACCCAGTACTTC.

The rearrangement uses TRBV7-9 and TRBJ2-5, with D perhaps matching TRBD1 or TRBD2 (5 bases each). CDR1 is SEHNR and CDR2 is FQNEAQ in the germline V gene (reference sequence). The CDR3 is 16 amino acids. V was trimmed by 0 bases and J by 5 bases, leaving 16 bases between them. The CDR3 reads CASSLAESGTRETQYF. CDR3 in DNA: TGTGCCAGCAGCTTAGCGGAGTCTGGGACCAGGGAGACCCAGTACTTC.

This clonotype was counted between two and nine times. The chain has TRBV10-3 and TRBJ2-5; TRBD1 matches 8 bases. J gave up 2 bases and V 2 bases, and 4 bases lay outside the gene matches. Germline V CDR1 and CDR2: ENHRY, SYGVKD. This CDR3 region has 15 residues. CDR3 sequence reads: CAISETRTGQETQYF. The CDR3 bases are TGTGCCATCAGTGAGACCCGGACAGGGCAAGAGACCCAGTACTTC.

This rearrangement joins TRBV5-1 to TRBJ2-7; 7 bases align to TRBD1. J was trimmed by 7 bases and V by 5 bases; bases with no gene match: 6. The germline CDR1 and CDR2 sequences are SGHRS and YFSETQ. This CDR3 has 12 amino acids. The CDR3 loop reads CASRVGTEEQYF. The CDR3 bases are TGCGCCAGCAGGGTGGGGACAGAGGAGCAGTACTTC.

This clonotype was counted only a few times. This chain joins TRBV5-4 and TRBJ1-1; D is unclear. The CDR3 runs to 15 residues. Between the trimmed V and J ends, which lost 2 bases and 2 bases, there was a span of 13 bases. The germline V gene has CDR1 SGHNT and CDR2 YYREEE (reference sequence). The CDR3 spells CASSLRALVNTEAFF. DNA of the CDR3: TGTGCCAGCAGCTTAAGGGCCTTGGTTAACACTGAAGCTTTCTTT.

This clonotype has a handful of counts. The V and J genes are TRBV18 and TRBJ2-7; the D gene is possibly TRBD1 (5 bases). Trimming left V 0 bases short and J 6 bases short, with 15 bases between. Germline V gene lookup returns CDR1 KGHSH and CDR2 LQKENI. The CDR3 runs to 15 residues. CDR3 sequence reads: CASSPPTAIASEQYF. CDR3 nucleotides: TGTGCCAGCTCACCACCGACAGCTATCGCTTCCGAGCAGTACTTC.

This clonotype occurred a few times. This CDR3 reads CAWSVRDNQPQHF. The CDR3 DNA sequence: TGTGCCTGGAGTGTCAGGGACAATCAGCCCCAGCATTTT. J is TRBJ1-5 and V is TRBV30; perhaps TRBD1 as D (5 bases). Germline V gives CDR1 GTSNPN, CDR2 SVGIG (reference sequence). V was shortened by 0 bases and J by 3 bases, with 6 bases between the two germline ends. This CDR3 is 13 amino acids long.